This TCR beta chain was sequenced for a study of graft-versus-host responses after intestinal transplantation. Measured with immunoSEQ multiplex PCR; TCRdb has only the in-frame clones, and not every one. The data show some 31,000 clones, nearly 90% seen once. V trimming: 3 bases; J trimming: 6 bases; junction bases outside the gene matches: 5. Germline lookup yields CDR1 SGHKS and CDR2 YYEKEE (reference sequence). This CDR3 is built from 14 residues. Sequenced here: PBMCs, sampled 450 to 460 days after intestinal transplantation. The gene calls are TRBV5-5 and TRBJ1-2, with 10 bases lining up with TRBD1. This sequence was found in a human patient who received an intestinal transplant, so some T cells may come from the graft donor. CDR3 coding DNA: TGTGCCAGCAGCTCGGGACAGGGGCTTGATGGCTACACCTTC. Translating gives CASSSGQGLDGYTF.